Shown below are 10 T cell receptor beta chains from a single sample sequenced in a study of blood T cell repertoires in COVID-19. Method: immunoSEQ multiplex PCR; TCRdb's copy keeps in-frame clones and lacks some. The table shows tens of thousands of clones, with roughly 78% occurring only once. What was sequenced was peripheral blood. The source of these receptors is a woman in her 70s with acute or convalescent COVID-19.

J is TRBJ1-4 and V is TRBV19; no definite D call. Germline V gives CDR1 LNHDA, CDR2 SQIVND (reference sequence). This CDR3 has 14 residues. Trimming took off 7 bases at V and 5 bases at J, with 14 bases between the two ends. CDR3 protein: CASNQRGENEKLFF. The CDR3 DNA sequence: TGTGCCAGTAACCAGAGAGGTGAAAATGAAAAACTGTTTTTT. Supplemented by reference TRBV19 and TRBJ1-4, the full variable domain reads DGGITQSPKYLFRKEGQNVTLSCEQNLNHDAMYWYRQDPGQGLRLIYYSQIVNDFQKGDIAEGYSVSREKKESFPLTVTSAQKNPTAFYLCASNQRGENEKLFFGSGTQLSVL.

J is TRBJ2-3 and V is TRBV3-1 (or the pseudogene TRBV3-2); D is unresolved. This CDR3 spans 14 amino acids. The V end lost 3 bases, the J end lost 2 bases, and 9 bases lay between the germline ends. Germline V gene sequence: CDR1 LGHDT, CDR2 YNNKEL (reference sequence). The CDR3 sequence is CASSHRVYTDTQYF. CDR3 coding DNA: TGTGCCAGCAGCCACCGGGTCTACACAGATACGCAGTATTTT.

The chain joins TRBV9 to TRBJ2-2; 11 nucleotides agree with TRBD1. The length of the CDR3 is 16 residues. Germline V gene sequence: CDR1 SGDLS, CDR2 YYNGEE. J was trimmed by 4 bases and V by 1 base; bases with no gene match: 3. CDR3: CASSVLGTGGTGELFF. For the CDR3, the DNA is TGTGCCAGCAGCGTACTCGGGACAGGGGGCACCGGGGAGCTGTTTTTT.

The chain has TRBV5-4 and TRBJ1-2, with TRBD1 matching 7 bases. The germline V gene has CDR1 SGHNT and CDR2 YYREEE (reference sequence). The ends lost 3 bases at V and 4 bases at J; junction bases unmatched: 6. This CDR3 contains 14 residues. The CDR3 DNA is TGTGCCAGCAGCTCGCGACAGGGTCCCTATGGCTACACCTTC. This codes for CASSSRQGPYGYTF.

The chain joins TRBV18 to TRBJ1-2; 7 nucleotides align to TRBD1. Germline V CDR1 and CDR2: KGHSH, LQKENI. The CDR3 runs 14 residues. Trimming took 3 bases from V and 3 from J; bases not matched to a gene: 4. CDR3 in DNA: TGTGCCAGCTCACCGGGGGACAGACACTATGGCTACACCTTC. This codes for CASSPGDRHYGYTF.

The rearrangement uses TRBV24-1 and TRBJ1-2; D remains unclear. The germline V and J ends were trimmed by 3 bases and 4 bases, with 17 bases remaining between them. Germline V lookup: CDR1 KGHDR, CDR2 SFDVKD. This CDR3 comprises 16 residues. CDR3 nucleotides: TGTGCCACCAGTGATGTTGGTGTTGGACGGGGCTATGGCTACACCTTC. This gives the protein CATSDVGVGRGYGYTF.

This CDR3 is CSASKREAQPQHF. CDR3 nucleotides: TGCAGTGCTAGTAAAAGGGAGGCTCAGCCCCAGCATTTT. This chain links TRBV20-1 with TRBJ1-5; D is unresolved. Germline V lookup: CDR1 DFQATT, CDR2 SNEGSKA (reference sequence). CDR3 length equals 13 residues. The ends were cut back, 3 bases at V and 6 bases at J, with 12 bases in the middle.

The J gene is TRBJ1-5, the V gene TRBV5-8, with D unresolved. V was pared by 1 base and J by 5 bases, with 7 bases between. CDR3 length: 13 amino acids. Germline V gene sequence: CDR1 SGHTS, CDR2 YDEGEE. The CDR3 DNA is TGTGCCAGCAGCTTGTCTCGGTATCAGCCCCAGCATTTT. It is translated as CASSLSRYQPQHF.

This clone has a single count. The rearrangement links TRBV6-5 to TRBJ2-2, with 8 bases lining up with TRBD1. The CDR3 runs 13 residues. The germline gives CDR1 MNHEY, CDR2 SVGAGI. With 5 bases clipped from V and 5 bases from J, the junction kept 1 base outside the gene matches. The CDR3 sequence is CASSRTGTGELFF. The CDR3 DNA follows: TGTGCCAGCAGTCGGACAGGGACCGGGGAGCTGTTTTTT.

This clone has just a few counts. The chain combines TRBV19 with TRBJ2-7; TRBD2 aligns across 8 bases. Germline loops: CDR1 LNHDA, CDR2 SQIVND (reference sequence). Trimming cost V 3 bases and J 0 bases; bases outside gene matches: 7. The CDR3 spans 16 residues. The CDR3 DNA reads as TGTGCCAGTAGTATGGTGCGGGGGGCGTACTCCTACGAGCAGTACTTC. It specifies CASSMVRGAYSYEQYF.